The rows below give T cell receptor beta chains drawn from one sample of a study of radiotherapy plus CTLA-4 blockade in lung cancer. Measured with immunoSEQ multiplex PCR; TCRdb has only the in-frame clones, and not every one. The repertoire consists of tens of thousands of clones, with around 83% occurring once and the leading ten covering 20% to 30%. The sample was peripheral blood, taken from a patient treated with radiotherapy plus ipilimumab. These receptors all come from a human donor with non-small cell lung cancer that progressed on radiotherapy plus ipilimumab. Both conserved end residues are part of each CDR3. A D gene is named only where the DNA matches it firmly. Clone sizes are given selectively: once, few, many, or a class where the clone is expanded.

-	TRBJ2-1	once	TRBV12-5	CASGLLQGTHEQFF	TGTGCTAGTGGCCTTCTCCAAGGGACTCATGAGCAGTTCTTC
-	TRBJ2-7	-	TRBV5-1	CASSPRRAARNDSYEQYF	TGCGCCAGCAGCCCCCGGCGAGCGGCCCGGAACGACTCCTACGAGCAGTACTTC
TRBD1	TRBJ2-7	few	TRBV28	CASSLIQGYYEQYF	TGTGCCAGCAGTTTGATACAGGGGTACTACGAGCAGTACTTC
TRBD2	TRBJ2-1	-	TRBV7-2	CASSTSSGPPYNEQFF	TGTGCCAGCAGCACTTCTAGCGGGCCGCCCTACAATGAGCAGTTCTTC
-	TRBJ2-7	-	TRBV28	CASTSGTAVLARYEQYF	TGTGCCAGCACCTCGGGGACCGCGGTCCTAGCTCGCTACGAGCAGTACTTC
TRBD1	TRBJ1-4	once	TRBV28	CASSLSGTGLEKLFF	TGTGCCAGCAGTTTAAGCGGGACAGGGCTTGAAAAACTGTTTTTT
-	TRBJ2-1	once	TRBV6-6	CASSTTGAYNEQFF	TGTGCCAGCAGTACGACAGGTGCCTACAATGAGCAGTTCTTC
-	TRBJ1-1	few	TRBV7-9	CASSLARGGFVPEAFF	TGTGCCAGCAGCTTAGCGCGGGGAGGGTTTGTCCCTGAAGCTTTCTTT
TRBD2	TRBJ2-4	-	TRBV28	CASSLAGDLAKNIQYF	TGTGCCAGCAGTTTAGCGGGGGATCTAGCCAAAAACATTCAGTACTTC
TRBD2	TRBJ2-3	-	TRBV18	CASSPLAGVEDTQYF	TGTGCCAGCTCACCCTTAGCGGGAGTGGAAGATACGCAGTATTTT
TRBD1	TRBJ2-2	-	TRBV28	CASSKGQGVNTGELFF	TGTGCCAGCAGTAAGGGACAGGGGGTTAACACCGGGGAGCTGTTTTTT
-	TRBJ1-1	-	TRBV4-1	CASSLGTSNTEAFF	TGCGCCAGCAGCCTCGGGACCTCGAACACTGAAGCTTTCTTT
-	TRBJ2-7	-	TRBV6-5	CASSYSHRPYEQYF	TGTGCCAGCAGTTACTCCCACAGACCCTACGAGCAGTACTTC
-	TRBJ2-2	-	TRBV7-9	CASSFEPAGELFF	TGTGCCAGCAGCTTTGAGCCTGCCGGGGAGCTGTTTTTT
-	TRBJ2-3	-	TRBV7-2	CASSYLGRQGSSTDTQYF	TGTGCCAGCAGCTACCTAGGCCGCCAAGGGTCTAGCACAGATACGCAGTATTTT
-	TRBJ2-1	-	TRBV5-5	CASSPTPGDYNEQFF	TGTGCCAGCAGCCCGACGCCAGGGGACTACAATGAGCAGTTCTTC
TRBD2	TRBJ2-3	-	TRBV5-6	CASSLITGGPTDTQYF	TGTGCCAGCAGCTTGATCACGGGAGGCCCCACAGATACGCAGTATTTT
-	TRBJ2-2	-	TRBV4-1	CASSQDLAVNTGELFF	TGCGCCAGCAGCCAAGATTTGGCCGTGAACACCGGGGAGCTGTTTTTT
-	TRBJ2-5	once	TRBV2	CASSEKTQYF	TGTGCCAGCAGTGAAAAGACCCAGTACTTC
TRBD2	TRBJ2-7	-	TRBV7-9	CASSLASGGSYEQYF	TGTGCCAGCAGCTTAGCATCGGGAGGGTCCTACGAGCAGTACTTC
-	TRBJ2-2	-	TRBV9	CASTIHYTGELFF	TGTGCCAGCACCATACACTACACCGGGGAGCTGTTTTTT
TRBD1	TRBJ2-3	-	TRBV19	CASRWDRSTDTQYF	TGTGCCAGTAGATGGGACAGGAGCACAGATACGCAGTATTTT
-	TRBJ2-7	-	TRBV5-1	CASSLMSGATYEQYF	TGCGCCAGCAGCTTGATGTCAGGGGCTACTTACGAGCAGTACTTC
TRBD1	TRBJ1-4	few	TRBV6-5	CASSYSTGGEKLFF	TGTGCCAGCAGTTACTCGACAGGGGGTGAAAAACTGTTTTTT
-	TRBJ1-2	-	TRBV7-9	CASSLEEGHYGYTF	TGTGCCAGCAGCTTAGAGGAGGGGCACTATGGCTACACCTTC
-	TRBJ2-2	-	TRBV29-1	CSVGRDSDTGELFF	TGCAGCGTTGGACGCGACTCAGACACCGGGGAGCTGTTTTTT
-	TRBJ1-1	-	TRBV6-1	CASSDWESAFF	TGTGCCAGCAGTGACTGGGAGTCTGCTTTCTTT
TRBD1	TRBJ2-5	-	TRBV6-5	CASSRGQVETQYF	TGTGCCAGCAGTAGGGGACAGGTAGAGACCCAGTACTTC
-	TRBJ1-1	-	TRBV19	CAFQGSTEAFF	TGTGCCTTTCAGGGTTCCACTGAAGCTTTCTTT
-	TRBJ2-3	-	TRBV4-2	CASSQDFGVETSTDTQYF	TGTGCCAGCAGCCAAGATTTCGGGGTAGAAACTAGCACAGATACGCAGTATTTT
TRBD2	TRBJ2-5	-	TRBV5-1	CASSIRTSGLPTQNQETQYF	TGCGCCAGCAGCATACGGACTAGCGGACTACCCACGCAAAACCAAGAGACCCAGTACTTC